One T cell receptor (beta chain) is described in this entry. Its antigen is unknown. One junction end does not reproduce the germline sequence, and a read error may be involved. CDR3 length equals 14 residues. The data were obtained in a study of tumor-infiltrating lymphocytes in primary liver carcinoma. From about 530 ng total RNA, TCR beta cDNA was generated with a primer in the constant region. Each TCR beta library was derived from three nested multiplex PCR rounds that employed slightly modified ARM-PCR. Primers for the first two PCR rounds were TRBV1-TRBV30 forward primers and a C-beta reverse primer (around 11 cycles per round). In TCRdb, the multiplex PCR reads were re-called with MiXCR into one record per CDR3 protein. The sample comprises 40,000 to 55,000 distinct CDR3 sequences, less than 75% of which are singletons, and just under 30% rests with the top ten. Broader study findings: No more than about 8-24% of top clones could be seen in all five tumor regions.

RNA and DNA were co-extracted from about 20-30 mg of unsorted bulk tissue. Surgery removed the patients' primary liver carcinoma. Over 80% of the cells in every tumor sample were viable tumor cells. The rearrangement uses TRBV12-3 or TRBV12-4 and TRBJ2-5, with 8 bases matching TRBD2. The J call could be wrong; TRBJ2-1 is a better fit for the DNA end. The receptor comes from a man aged 40-49 years with primary liver carcinoma and hepatitis B virus infection. The sequenced sample consisted of liver tumor tissue from sampling region 5. The sample's subset: tumor region T5, tumor centre. CDR3 nucleotides: TGTGCCAACAGTAGTAGCGGGGCCCAAGAGACCCAGTTCTTC. Translation: CANSSSGAQETQFF.